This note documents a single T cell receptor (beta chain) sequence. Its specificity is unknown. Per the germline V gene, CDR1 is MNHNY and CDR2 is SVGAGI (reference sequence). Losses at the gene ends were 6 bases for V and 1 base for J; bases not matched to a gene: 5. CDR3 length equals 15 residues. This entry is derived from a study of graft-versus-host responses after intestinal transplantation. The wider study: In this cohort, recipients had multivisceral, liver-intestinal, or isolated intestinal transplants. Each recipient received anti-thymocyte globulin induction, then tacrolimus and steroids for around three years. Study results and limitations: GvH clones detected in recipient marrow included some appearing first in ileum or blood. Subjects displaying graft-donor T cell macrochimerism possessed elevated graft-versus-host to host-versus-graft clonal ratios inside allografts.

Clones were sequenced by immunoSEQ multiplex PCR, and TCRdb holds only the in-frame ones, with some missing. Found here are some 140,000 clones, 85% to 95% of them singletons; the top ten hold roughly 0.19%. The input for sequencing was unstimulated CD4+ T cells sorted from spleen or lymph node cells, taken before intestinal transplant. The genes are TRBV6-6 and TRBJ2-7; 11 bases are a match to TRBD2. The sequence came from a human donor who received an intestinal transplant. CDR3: CASRGSGRASYEQYF. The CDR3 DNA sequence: TGTGCCAGCAGAGGTAGCGGGAGGGCGTCCTACGAGCAGTACTTC.